This T cell receptor beta chain was sequenced for a study of blood T cell repertoires in COVID-19. Study-wide background: PBMCs, B-cell-depleted T cells, or T cells provided the cDNA or gDNA that made up the material.

V lost 2 bases to trimming and J lost 5 bases, with 18 bases between them. Germline CDR1 MNHEY, CDR2 SMNVEV (reference sequence). This CDR3 region has 16 residues. In the source study's methods: Cell counts per sample came from amplifying reference gene primers. Using immunoSEQ multiplex PCR, the repertoire was profiled, and TCRdb retains in-frame clones only, with some absent. Clone size and the V and J calls come from that table; the DNA yielded D and trimming. The table has 250,000 to 350,000 clones, approximately 83% seen once; the top ten hold 2.1%. The sequence came from a woman between 25 and 40 years old who had recovered from COVID-19. The rearrangement links TRBV27 to TRBJ2-5, with a possible D match to TRBD1 (5 bases). The sequenced material came from peripheral blood. The CDR3 region is CASSLRAGFGLETQYF. In DNA, the CDR3 is TGTGCCAGCAGTTTAAGGGCAGGGTTTGGGTTGGAGACCCAGTACTTC.